This T cell receptor beta chain stems from a study of blood T cells in healthy people across ages. The germline V gene encodes CDR1 SNHLY and CDR2 FYNNEI. The CDR3 loop spans 14 amino acids. Between the trimmed V and J ends, which lost 6 bases and 8 bases, there was a span of 17 bases. Alongside a J-beta primer mix, a sample-barcoded 5' primer served in a second PCR lasting about 7 to 11 cycles. Every cDNA molecule carried a tag from a template-switch adaptor bearing 12 random nucleotides. Each CDR3 protein gets one entry after TCRdb re-called the 5' RACE reads with MiXCR. The data contain roughly 900,000 distinct CDR3 sequences, 45% to 50% of them singletons.

This TCR derives from a man younger than 40 in good health. The chain joins TRBV2 to TRBJ2-1; D is undetermined. Sequenced: blood. CDR3 amino acids: CASRRSEKWDEQFF. The CDR3 DNA sequence: TGTGCCAGCAGGCGGTCAGAAAAATGGGATGAGCAGTTCTTC.